This paragraph covers one TCR beta chain sequence. The CDR3 extends over 16 amino acids. Germline CDR1 SGHTA, CDR2 FQGNSA. J lost 7 bases, V lost 5 bases, and 9 bases had no gene match. The data derive from a study of T cell changes during pregnancy in multiple sclerosis. Profiled with immunoSEQ multiplex PCR; TCRdb holds only in-frame clones, not every one. This sample yields about 98,000 clones, of which about 92% are seen a single time; about 2% belongs to the top ten. The TCR was taken from a female donor in good health, enrolled as a control in a pregnancy study. The source was peripheral blood, collected after pregnancy. The genes are TRBV7-2 and TRBJ2-7; 15 bases fit TRBD2. CDR3: CASSTQGLAGGVEQYF. The CDR3, as DNA: TGTGCCAGCAGCACCCAGGGACTAGCGGGAGGTGTTGAGCAGTACTTC.